These 25 T cell receptor beta chains share one sample of origin, sequenced in a study of cytomegalovirus exposure and HLA in healthy donors. Assay used: immunoSEQ multiplex PCR; TCRdb lists only in-frame clones, some missing. Found here are about 360,000 clones, 75% to 90% of them singletons; the top ten hold around 0.8%. Material for sequencing was PBMCs. The receptor set was obtained from a woman aged 18-30 years in good health and CMV-seronegative.

With respect to this clone: One end of the junction varies from germline; a read error may be responsible. The gene calls are TRBV5-1 and TRBJ2-3; 7 bases are a match to TRBD2. Germline CDR1 and CDR2: SGHRS and YFSETQ. The CDR3 consists of 16 residues. CDR3 sequence: CASTLGDRGVTDTQYF. The CDR3 bases are TGCGCCAGCACCTTGGGGGATCGGGGGGTCACAGATACGCAGTATTTT. The full variable domain, its missing parts supplied by reference TRBV5-1 and TRBJ2-3, is KAGVTQTPRYLIKTRGQQVTLSCSPISGHRSVSWYQQTPGQGLQFLFEYFSETQRNKGNFPGRFSGRQFSNSRSEMNVSTLELGDSALYLCASTLGDRGVTDTQYFGPGTRLTVL.

The CDR3 loop is CASSLSGGARAGNTIYF. Here the CDR3 DNA reads TGTGCCAGCAGTTTATCTGGAGGGGCGCGGGCTGGAAACACCATATATTTT. The rearrangement uses TRBV27 and TRBJ1-3; D is possibly TRBD1 (5 bases). Germline V lookup: CDR1 MNHEY, CDR2 SMNVEV (reference sequence). The CDR3 loop spans 17 amino acids. Trimming stripped 0 bases from V and 2 bases from J, with 14 bases between.

The chain carries TRBV4-2 and TRBJ2-2; TRBD1 agrees at 8 bases. The CDR3 is 16 amino acids. Looked up from germline, CDR1 is LGHNA and CDR2 is YNFKEQ. The V gene end was trimmed by 1 base and the J gene end by 7 bases; junction bases not matched to a gene: 8. The DNA of the CDR3 is TGTGCCAGCAGCCAAGGTGGGCAGGGGGCAGTCGGGGAGCTGTTTTTT. It specifies CASSQGGQGAVGELFF.

The J gene is TRBJ1-2, the V gene TRBV5-1, with 7 positions matching TRBD1. Trimming took 4 bases from V and 8 from J; bases not matched to a gene: 14. The germline V gene encodes CDR1 SGHRS and CDR2 YFSETQ. CDR3 length: 15 amino acids. The CDR3 DNA reads as TGCGCCAGCAGCCCCCCGGACAGGCCGGCGGAGGGCTACACCTTC. It translates to CASSPPDRPAEGYTF. Full variable domain (missing parts from reference TRBV5-1 and TRBJ1-2): KAGVTQTPRYLIKTRGQQVTLSCSPISGHRSVSWYQQTPGQGLQFLFEYFSETQRNKGNFPGRFSGRQFSNSRSEMNVSTLELGDSALYLCASSPPDRPAEGYTFGSGTRLTVV.

The chain has TRBV6-5 and TRBJ1-5; D may be TRBD1 (5 bases). Germline values: CDR1 MNHEY, CDR2 SVGAGI. V was clipped by 4 bases and J by 7 bases, with 11 bases between them. CDR3 length: 13 amino acids. The CDR3 region has the DNA TGTGCCAGCAGTTCAGGGTCGAACCAGCCCCAGCATTTT. Translating gives CASSSGSNQPQHF.

The J gene is TRBJ2-3, the V gene TRBV30; maybe TRBD2 (6 bases). V was trimmed by 2 bases and J by 2 bases, leaving 11 bases between them. CDR1 and CDR2 from the germline V gene are GTSNPN and SVGIG (reference sequence). The CDR3 is made up of 14 amino acids. For the CDR3, the DNA is TGTGCCTGGAGTACGGGACTCCTCACAGATACGCAGTATTTT. This sequence encodes CAWSTGLLTDTQYF.

J is TRBJ2-7 and V is TRBV7-9, with 7 bases matching TRBD2. This CDR3 comprises 15 residues. V lost 7 bases, J lost 0 bases, and 9 bases stayed unmatched. The germline CDR1 and CDR2 sequences are SEHNR and FQNEAQ (reference sequence). The CDR3: CASTQSSGASYEQYF. CDR3 bases: TGTGCCAGCACCCAATCCAGCGGGGCCTCCTACGAGCAGTACTTC.

This sequence joins TRBV27 and TRBJ2-2; perhaps TRBD1 as D (5 bases). V lost 3 bases, J lost 5 bases, and 7 bases lay in between. The CDR3 consists of 13 residues. Per the germline V gene, CDR1 is MNHEY and CDR2 is SMNVEV (reference sequence). The CDR3 bases are TGTGCCAGCAGTTTGACAGCTACCGGGGAGCTGTTTTTT. Translating gives CASSLTATGELFF.

In its sample, this clone was seen many times. The chain recombines TRBV7-9 with TRBJ1-1, with a weak D call TRBD1 (6 bases). Germline V lookup: CDR1 SEHNR, CDR2 FQNEAQ (reference sequence). The V and J ends lost 3 bases and 5 bases respectively, with 10 bases between them. This CDR3 contains 13 residues. The DNA for the CDR3 is TGTGCCAGCAGCTTGTACACAGGGACTGAAGCTTTCTTT. Translation: CASSLYTGTEAFF. Full variable domain (rest looked up from reference TRBV7-9 and TRBJ1-1): DTGVSQNPRHKITKRGQNVTFRCDPISEHNRLYWYRQTLGQGPEFLTYFQNEAQLEKSRLLSDRFSAERPKGSFSTLEIQRTEQGDSAMYLCASSLYTGTEAFFGQGTRLTVV.

The chain is built from TRBV6-6 and TRBJ1-5, with 10 positions matching TRBD1. With 5 bases clipped from V and 5 bases from J, the junction kept 6 bases outside the gene matches. The CDR3 sequence is 15 residues long. Germline assignment: CDR1 MNHNY and CDR2 SVGAGI (reference sequence). The CDR3: CASSQRQGAYQPQHF. The CDR3 region has the DNA TGTGCCAGCAGTCAGAGACAGGGGGCGTATCAGCCCCAGCATTTT.

The chain is built from TRBV5-1 and TRBJ2-1; 8 bases fit TRBD2. Germline CDR1 is SGHRS and CDR2 is YFSETQ. CDR3 size: 15 residues. Unmatched junction bases numbered 9, after V lost 2 bases and J lost 8 bases. The DNA of the CDR3 is TGCGCCAGCAGCTTAACCGGGACTAGGGGCGATGAGCAGTTCTTC. Translation: CASSLTGTRGDEQFF.

Regarding this clone: The identical CDR3 is also encoded by other nucleotide sequences in the sample. V usage is TRBV18 and J usage is TRBJ2-7; D unresolved. Germline CDR1 KGHSH, CDR2 LQKENI. There are 12 residues in the CDR3. V lost 3 bases to trimming and J lost 0 bases, with 3 bases between them. The CDR3 DNA sequence: TGTGCCAGCTCACCGAGCTCCTACGAGCAGTACTTC. Residues: CASSPSSYEQYF.

The rearrangement uses TRBV5-4 and TRBJ1-1; 8 nucleotides align to TRBD1. Germline V gene sequence: CDR1 SGHNT, CDR2 YYREEE (reference sequence). This CDR3 has 13 amino acids. V gave up 3 bases and J gave up 6 bases; unmatched junction bases: 4. The CDR3 DNA reads TGTGCCAGCAGCTGGGGGACAGGCGCTGAAGCTTTCTTT. Protein: CASSWGTGAEAFF.

This chain connects TRBV15 to TRBJ2-7, with D possibly matching TRBD2 (6 bases). V was trimmed by 0 bases and J by 9 bases, leaving 12 bases between them. CDR1 and CDR2 (germline): LNHNV, YYDKDF (reference sequence). This CDR3 is built from 13 residues. Written as DNA, the CDR3 is TGTGCCACCAGCAGAGATTTTGGGGGGTTGCAGTACTTC. Translation: CATSRDFGGLQYF.

V usage is TRBV7-3 and J usage is TRBJ2-7; tentative D call: TRBD2 (6 bases). The V gene's germline CDR1 is SGHTA and CDR2 FQGTGA. Trimming removed 6 bases from V and 0 bases from J, with 12 bases in between. The CDR3 is made up of 14 amino acids. The CDR3 loop is CASRSGLSSYEQYF. DNA of the CDR3: TGTGCCAGCAGGTCGGGACTTAGCTCCTACGAGCAGTACTTC.

The gene calls are TRBV5-1 and TRBJ2-7, with 10 bases identical to TRBD2. The CDR3 covers 17 residues. Germline CDR1 is SGHRS and CDR2 is YFSETQ. V trimming: 4 bases; J trimming: 2 bases; junction bases outside the gene matches: 12. The CDR3: CASSLRGLAEVTYEQYF. The CDR3 DNA is TGCGCCAGCAGCCTTAGAGGACTAGCGGAAGTTACCTACGAGCAGTACTTC.

This clone was detected only once. The chain recombines TRBV6-1 with TRBJ1-1; 11 bases are a match to TRBD1. J gave up 6 bases and V 6 bases, and 9 bases lay outside the gene matches. CDR3 size: 15 residues. Germline CDR1 and CDR2: MNHNS and SASEGT. The CDR3 reads CASRLTGTGGPEAFF. The CDR3 DNA reads as TGTGCCAGCAGACTAACAGGGACAGGGGGGCCTGAAGCTTTCTTT.

The V call is TRBV6-1, the J call TRBJ1-4; 7 bases fit TRBD1. Germline lookup yields CDR1 MNHNS and CDR2 SASEGT. This CDR3 contains 15 residues. The trim removed 4 bases at V and 7 bases at J, leaving 9 bases unmatched. CDR3 in amino acids: CASSAPGQTFEKLFF. As DNA, the CDR3 is TGTGCCAGCAGTGCTCCGGGACAGACCTTTGAAAAACTGTTTTTT.

The V gene is TRBV30, the J gene TRBJ1-2; D call uncertain. V was trimmed by 2 bases and J by 3 bases, leaving 13 bases between them. The CDR3 loop spans 14 amino acids. CDR1 is GTSNPN and CDR2 is SVGIG in the germline V gene (reference sequence). CDR3 in amino acids: CAWSTVTSYYGYTF. Written as DNA, the CDR3 is TGTGCCTGGAGTACCGTAACATCTTACTATGGCTACACCTTC.

This clone appeared a single time. The chain recombines TRBV9 with TRBJ2-2; tentative D call: TRBD2 (6 bases). V was shortened by 3 bases and J by 5 bases, with 14 bases between the two germline ends. The length of the CDR3 is 15 residues. Germline CDR1 and CDR2: SGDLS and YYNGEE. The CDR3 region has the DNA TGTGCCAGCAGCGCCTCGGGAGCGTGGACCGGGGAGCTGTTTTTT. This sequence encodes CASSASGAWTGELFF. The full variable domain, in which reference TRBV9 and TRBJ2-2 provide the parts outside the CDR3, is DSGVTQTPKHLITATGQRVTLRCSPRSGDLSVYWYQQSLDQGLQFLIQYYNGEERAKGNILERFSAQQFPDLHSELNLSSLELGDSALYFCASSASGAWTGELFFGEGSRLTVL.

The chain uses TRBV9 and TRBJ2-7; 10 bases map to TRBD1. CDR1 is SGDLS and CDR2 is YYNGEE in the germline V gene. The CDR3 totals 15 residues. Losses at the gene ends were 2 bases for V and 0 bases for J; bases not matched to a gene: 2. Written as DNA, the CDR3 is TGTGCCAGCAGCGTCGGGACAGGGGACTCCTACGAGCAGTACTTC. Amino acids: CASSVGTGDSYEQYF.

V and J are TRBV28 and TRBJ1-1; D may be TRBD1 (6 bases). CDR1 MDHEN and CDR2 SYDVKM come from the germline V gene. The length of the CDR3 is 12 residues. Trimming cost V 7 bases and J 6 bases, with 12 bases left between them. The CDR3 here is CASNINRAEAFF. CDR3 DNA sequence: TGTGCCAGCAACATCAACAGGGCTGAAGCTTTCTTT. The entire variable domain, with the rest obtained from reference TRBV28 and TRBJ1-1, is as follows: DVKVTQSSRYLVKRTGEKVFLECVQDMDHENMFWYRQDPGLGLRLIYFSYDVKMKEKGDIPEGYSVSREKKERFSLILESASTNQTSMYLCASNINRAEAFFGQGTRLTVV.

The chain recombines TRBV7-2 with TRBJ2-1; TRBD2 is a possible D gene (6 bases). Germline V gives CDR1 SGHTA, CDR2 FQGNSA. Trimming stripped 11 bases from V and 0 bases from J, with 14 bases between. The CDR3 loop spans 14 amino acids. CDR3 sequence reads: CAAGLTSSYNEQFF. The CDR3 DNA is TGTGCCGCGGGGCTAACAAGCTCCTACAATGAGCAGTTCTTC.

The chain links TRBV5-1 to TRBJ2-5, with 8 bases identical to TRBD2. The trim removed 4 bases at V and 1 base at J, leaving 9 bases unmatched. Per germline, CDR1 SGHRS and CDR2 YFSETQ. This CDR3 is built from 16 residues. Here the CDR3 reads CASSLGGSGTQETQYF. The CDR3 nucleotides read TGCGCCAGCAGCCTCGGGGGTAGCGGGACCCAAGAGACCCAGTACTTC.

This chain connects TRBV27 to TRBJ2-3; 11 nucleotides agree with TRBD2. CDR1 is MNHEY and CDR2 is SMNVEV in the germline V gene (reference sequence). J gave up 3 bases and V 6 bases, and 11 bases lay outside the gene matches. The length of the CDR3 is 17 residues. The CDR3 DNA is TGTGCCAGCAGGGAACTAGCGGGAGTGTCTATGACAGATACGCAGTATTTT. Protein product: CASRELAGVSMTDTQYF.